One TCR beta chain is described in this entry. This sample is drawn from a study of cytomegalovirus exposure and HLA in healthy donors. CDR3 size: 15 residues. Looked up from germline, CDR1 is SGHTA and CDR2 is FQGTGA. V lost 4 bases to trimming and J lost 4 bases; unmatched junction nucleotides: 6. The study ran its PCR with 60 Vbeta and 13 Jbeta primers. As processed by the authors: About 10 million shared chains were among around 80 million unique TCR beta chains counted in a later analysis. Data came from immunoSEQ multiplex PCR; TCRdb stores just in-frame clones and leaves some out. V and J calls and clone size are as listed in that table; D and trimming were resolved from the DNA. The data hold 150,000 to 200,000 clones, with approximately 80% observed a single time.

The rearrangement links TRBV7-3 to TRBJ2-1; 8 positions match TRBD1. This receptor was obtained from a woman aged 25 to 39 in good health and CMV-seronegative. Sample: PBMCs. CDR3: CASSSQGAPYNEQFF. The CDR3 region has the DNA TGTGCCAGCAGCTCGCAGGGGGCCCCATACAATGAGCAGTTCTTC.